This T cell receptor beta chain was identified during a study of T-cell reconstitution after alpha-beta-depleted transplantation in children. The study, taken as a whole, reports: Reportedly, alpha-beta T cells present about two months post-transplant originated from several hundred expanded clones of graft origin.

TCRbeta library preparation incorporated unique molecular identifiers. A single record per CDR3 protein comes from TCRdb applying MiXCR to the PCR reads. The data show hundreds of thousands of distinct CDR3 sequences, approximately 8% seen once. The sample holds many counts of this clonotype. Its antigen is unidentified. V gave up 2 bases and J gave up 1 base, with 5 bases separating them. The CDR3 spans 13 residues. CDR1 and CDR2 (germline): PRHDT, FYEKMQ (reference sequence). Sequences were derived from PBMCs, mostly from graft donor cells, sampled 180 days after TCRalphabeta/CD19-depleted stem cell transplant. V usage is TRBV13 and J usage is TRBJ2-5; no clear D gene. This clonotype originated in a male patient younger than 18 who had a stem cell transplant for acute lymphoblastic leukemia, so the T cells may come from the graft donor. For the CDR3, the DNA is TGTGCCAGCAGCTTATACCGCCAAGAGACCCAGTACTTC. This encodes CASSLYRQETQYF.